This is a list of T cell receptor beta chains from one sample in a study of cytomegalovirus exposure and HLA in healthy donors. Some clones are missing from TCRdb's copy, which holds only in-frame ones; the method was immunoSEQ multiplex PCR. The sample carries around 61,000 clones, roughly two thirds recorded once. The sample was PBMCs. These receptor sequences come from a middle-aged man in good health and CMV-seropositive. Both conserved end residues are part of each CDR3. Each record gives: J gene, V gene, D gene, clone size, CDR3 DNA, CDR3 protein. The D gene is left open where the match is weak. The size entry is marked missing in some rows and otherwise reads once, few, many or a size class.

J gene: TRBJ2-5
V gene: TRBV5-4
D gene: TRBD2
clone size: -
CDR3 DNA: TGTGCCAGCAGCTTGGCTAGCGGGGTTGGAGAGACCCAGTACTTC
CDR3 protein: CASSLASGVGETQYF

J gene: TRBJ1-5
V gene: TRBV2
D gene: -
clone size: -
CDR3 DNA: TGTGCCAGCAGTGTTGGGGCTCGCAATCAGCCCCAGCATTTT
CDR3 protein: CASSVGARNQPQHF

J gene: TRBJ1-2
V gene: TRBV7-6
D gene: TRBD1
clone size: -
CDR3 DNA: TGTGCCAGCAGCTTCTCAGGGGGCTATGGCTACACCTTC
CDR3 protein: CASSFSGGYGYTF

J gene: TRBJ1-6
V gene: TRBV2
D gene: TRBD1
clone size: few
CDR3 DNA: TGTGCCAGCAGTGGACGGGACAGGGATTCACCCCTCCACTTT
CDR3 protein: CASSGRDRDSPLHF

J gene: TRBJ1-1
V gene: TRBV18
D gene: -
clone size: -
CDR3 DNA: TGTGCCAGCTCACCAGCAGTAACGGGGGGCGCAGGCTACACTGAAGCTTTCTTT
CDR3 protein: CASSPAVTGGAGYTEAFF

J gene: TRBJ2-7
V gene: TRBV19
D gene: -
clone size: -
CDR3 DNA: TGTGCCAGTAGTAAACAGGGTGACGAGCAGTACTTC
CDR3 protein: CASSKQGDEQYF

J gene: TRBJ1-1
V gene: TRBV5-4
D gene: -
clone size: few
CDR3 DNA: TGTGCCAGCAGCTTAGCCCGGGGGGTTTCCATGAACACTGAAGCTTTCTTT
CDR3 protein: CASSLARGVSMNTEAFF

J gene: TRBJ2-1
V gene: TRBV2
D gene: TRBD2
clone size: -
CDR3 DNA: TGTGCCAGCAGTCGACCCGGGACTAGCGGGAGCAATGAGCAGTTCTTC
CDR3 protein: CASSRPGTSGSNEQFF

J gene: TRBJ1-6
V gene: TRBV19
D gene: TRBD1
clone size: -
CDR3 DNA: TGTGCCAGTAACGACAGGGGGCGGTCACCCCTCCACTTT
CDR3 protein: CASNDRGRSPLHF

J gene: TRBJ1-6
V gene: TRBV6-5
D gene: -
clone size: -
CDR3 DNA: TGTGCCAGCAGTTACTCGACGCAGGGTTATAATTCACCCCTCCACTTT
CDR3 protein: CASSYSTQGYNSPLHF

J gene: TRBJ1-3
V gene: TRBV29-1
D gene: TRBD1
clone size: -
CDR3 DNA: TGCAGCGTTGTCCAGGGGGCGCTTGGAAACACCATATATTTT
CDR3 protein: CSVVQGALGNTIYF

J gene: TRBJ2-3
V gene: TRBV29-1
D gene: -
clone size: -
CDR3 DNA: TGCAGCGTTGATCTAATTGGGCAAGGCACAGATACGCAGTATTTT
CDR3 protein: CSVDLIGQGTDTQYF

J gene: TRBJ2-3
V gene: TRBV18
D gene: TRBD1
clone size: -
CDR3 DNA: TGTGCCAGCTCCCGCCGGGACAGGGGTGCAGATACGCAGTATTTT
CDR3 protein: CASSRRDRGADTQYF

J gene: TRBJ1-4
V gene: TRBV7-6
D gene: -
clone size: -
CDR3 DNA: TGTGCCAGCAGCTTAGCGCCCCCCCCGGGGGAAAAACTGTTTTTT
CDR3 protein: CASSLAPPPGEKLFF

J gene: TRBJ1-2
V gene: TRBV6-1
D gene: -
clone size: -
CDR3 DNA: TGTGCCAGCAGCGCCCTGGGGGCGCGGGTCTATGGCTACACCTTC
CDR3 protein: CASSALGARVYGYTF

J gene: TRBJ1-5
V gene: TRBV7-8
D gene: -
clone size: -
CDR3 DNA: TGTGCCAGCAGCGAGCGGACAGACGATAGCAATCAGCCCCAGCATTTT
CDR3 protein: CASSERTDDSNQPQHF

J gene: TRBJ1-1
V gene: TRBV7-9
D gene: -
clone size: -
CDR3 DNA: TGTGCCAGCAGCTTATCAGGGGAGGGCACTGAAGCTTTCTTT
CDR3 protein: CASSLSGEGTEAFF

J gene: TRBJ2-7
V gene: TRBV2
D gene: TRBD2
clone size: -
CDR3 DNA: TGTGCCAGCAGTCCGGGACTAGCGGGGGCTGGAGGAAGCGAGCAGTACTTC
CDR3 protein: CASSPGLAGAGGSEQYF

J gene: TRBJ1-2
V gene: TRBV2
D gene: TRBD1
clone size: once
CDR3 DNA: TGTGCCAGCAGTTGGGACAGGGACTATGGCTACACCTTC
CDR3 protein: CASSWDRDYGYTF

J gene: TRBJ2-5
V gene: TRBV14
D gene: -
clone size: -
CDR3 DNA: TGTGCCAGCAGCCACCTGGGACTGCAAGAGACCCAGTACTTC
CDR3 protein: CASSHLGLQETQYF

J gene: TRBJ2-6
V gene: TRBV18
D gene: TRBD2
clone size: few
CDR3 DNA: TGTGCCAGCTCACCCCCGGGACTAGCGGGAGGGCACTCTGGGGCCAACGTCCTGACTTTC
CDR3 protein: CASSPPGLAGGHSGANVLTF

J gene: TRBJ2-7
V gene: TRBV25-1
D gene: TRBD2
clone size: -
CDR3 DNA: TGTGCCAGCAGCTACACTAGCGGGGGAAGGAAGCAGTACTTC
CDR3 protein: CASSYTSGGRKQYF

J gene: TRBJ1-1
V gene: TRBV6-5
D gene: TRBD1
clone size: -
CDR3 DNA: TGTGCCAGCACTCCTACAGGGGGGAACACTGAAGCTTTCTTT
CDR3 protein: CASTPTGGNTEAFF

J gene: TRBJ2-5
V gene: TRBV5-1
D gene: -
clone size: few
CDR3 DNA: TGCGCCAGCAGCTTAGGGGGGGGCCAAGAGACCCAGTACTTC
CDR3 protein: CASSLGGGQETQYF

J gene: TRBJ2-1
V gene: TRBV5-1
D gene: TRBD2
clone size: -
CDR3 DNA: TGCGCCAGCAGCATACTAGCGGGGGGGGGCAATGAGCAGTTCTTC
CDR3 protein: CASSILAGGGNEQFF

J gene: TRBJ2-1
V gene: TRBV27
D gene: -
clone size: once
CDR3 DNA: TGTGCCAGCAGTTCCGGGTCCTACAATGAGCAGTTCTTC
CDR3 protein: CASSSGSYNEQFF

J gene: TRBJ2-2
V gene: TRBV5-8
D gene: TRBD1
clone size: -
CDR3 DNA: TGTGCCAGCAGCTGGGGGACAGGGCATACCGGGGAGCTGTTTTTT
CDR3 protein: CASSWGTGHTGELFF

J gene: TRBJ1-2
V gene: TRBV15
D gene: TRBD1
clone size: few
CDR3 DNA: TGTGCCACCAGCAGCAGGGGGCCGTCTCGGTATGGCTACACCTTC
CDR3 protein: CATSSRGPSRYGYTF

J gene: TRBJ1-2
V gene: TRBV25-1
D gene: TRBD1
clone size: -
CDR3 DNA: TGTGCCAGCAGTGACACCGGGACAGGGGGTCTTCGCCGGTTCTACACCTTC
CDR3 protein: CASSDTGTGGLRRFYTF

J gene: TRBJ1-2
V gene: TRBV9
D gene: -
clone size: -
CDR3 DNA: TGTGCCAGCAGCGTAGCCAGGGCTGGCTATGGCTACACCTTC
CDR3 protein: CASSVARAGYGYTF

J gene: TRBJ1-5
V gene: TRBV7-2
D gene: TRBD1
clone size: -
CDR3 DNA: TGTGCCAGCAGCTTGCAGGACAGGGAGGATCAGCCCCAGCATTTT
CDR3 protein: CASSLQDREDQPQHF

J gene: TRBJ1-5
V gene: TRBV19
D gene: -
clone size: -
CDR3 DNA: TGTGCCAGTAGTATAGACATCCCGGGTCATCAGCCCCAGCATTTT
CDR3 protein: CASSIDIPGHQPQHF

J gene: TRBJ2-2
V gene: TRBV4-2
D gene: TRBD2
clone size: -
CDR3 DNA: TGTGCCAGCAGCCAATCGGGACTAGCGGTCACCGGGGAGCTGTTTTTT
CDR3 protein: CASSQSGLAVTGELFF

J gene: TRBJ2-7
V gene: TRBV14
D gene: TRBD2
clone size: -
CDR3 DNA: TGTGCCAGCAGCCAAGGACTAGCGGGAGGGCAAAGGTACGAGCAGTACTTC
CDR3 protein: CASSQGLAGGQRYEQYF

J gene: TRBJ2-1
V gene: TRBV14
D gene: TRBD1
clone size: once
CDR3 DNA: TGTGCCAGCAGCCGCCTCGGGACAGGGGCCCACAATGAGCAGTTCTTC
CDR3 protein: CASSRLGTGAHNEQFF

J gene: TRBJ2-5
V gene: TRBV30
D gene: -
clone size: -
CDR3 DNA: TGTGCCTGGAGTGTACAGGATCGCGGGGCGACCCAGTACTTC
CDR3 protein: CAWSVQDRGATQYF

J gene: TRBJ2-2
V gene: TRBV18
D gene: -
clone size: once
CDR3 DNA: TGTGCCAGCTCATACCGACAGGATCATGCCGGGGAGCTGTTTTTT
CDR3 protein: CASSYRQDHAGELFF

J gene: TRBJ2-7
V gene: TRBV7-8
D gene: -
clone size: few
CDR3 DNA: TGTGCCAGCAGCTTAACCCCACAGATAAACTACGAGCAGTACTTC
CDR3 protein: CASSLTPQINYEQYF

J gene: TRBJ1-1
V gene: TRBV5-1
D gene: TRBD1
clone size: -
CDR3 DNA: TGCGCCAGCAGCTTGGGGGGACAGGGGGCTGAAGCTTTCTTT
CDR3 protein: CASSLGGQGAEAFF

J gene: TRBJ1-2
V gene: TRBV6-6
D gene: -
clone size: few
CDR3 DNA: TGTGCCAGCAACTACAGGTCTACTGGCTACACCTTC
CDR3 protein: CASNYRSTGYTF

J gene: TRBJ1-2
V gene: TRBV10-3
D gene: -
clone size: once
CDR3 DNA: TGTGCCATCAGTGAGCACCAAGACAGCATCTATGGCTACACCTTC
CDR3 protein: CAISEHQDSIYGYTF

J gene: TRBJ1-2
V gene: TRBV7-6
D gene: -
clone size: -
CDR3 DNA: TGTGCCAGCAGCTTAGCGGGCAGGTCTTCGGGCTACACCTTC
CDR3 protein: CASSLAGRSSGYTF